This T cell receptor (beta chain) is drawn from a study of CD8 T cells in ankylosing spondylitis. TCRdb reanalysed the 5' RACE reads using MiXCR and keeps one entry per CDR3 protein. The sample consists of about 450,000 distinct CDR3 sequences, roughly 26% of them appearing once. Comment on this clonotype: Its target is not known.

General study points: Those disease-linked clones were CD8+; they were also relatively rare in peripheral blood. About 8 highly homologous variants made up a TCR beta motif, and this motif appeared characteristic of ankylosing spondylitis blood.

The receptor was isolated from a male donor with ankylosing spondylitis. Source material: blood, either unsorted or a sorted T cell fraction (not recorded which).

This CDR3 is CASSPPQTEGNTEAFF. The CDR3 coding sequence is TGTGCCAGCAGCCCCCCGCAGACGGAGGGGAACACTGAAGCTTTCTTT. V usage is TRBV7-2 and J usage is TRBJ1-1; D uncertain. Trimming stripped 5 bases from V and 1 base from J, with 17 bases between. There are 16 residues in the CDR3. Germline V gene lookup returns CDR1 SGHTA and CDR2 FQGNSA.